This T cell receptor beta chain comes out of a study of cytomegalovirus exposure and HLA in healthy donors. The V end lost 1 base, the J end lost 0 bases, and 11 bases lay between the germline ends. The CDR3 runs to 15 residues. The germline V gene has CDR1 SGHRS and CDR2 YFSETQ. The donors were part of the validation cohort, which consisted of over a hundred subjects and was separate from the first cohort of roughly 620 subjects. General study findings and limits: Reported results showed that the classifier diagnosed cytomegalovirus status with high specificity and sensitivity. Listed as cytomegalovirus-associated were over 150 TCR beta chains. First-cohort TCR clusters tended to co-occur in the 130 or so validation repertoires, a later analysis found.

Method: immunoSEQ multiplex PCR; TCRdb's copy keeps in-frame clones and lacks some. The sample lists about 180,000 clones, 85% occurring once. Remarks on this clone: The antigen remains undetermined.

This receptor was taken from a man aged 18 to 30 in good health and CMV-seropositive. The sequenced sample consisted of PBMCs. The chain joins TRBV5-1 to TRBJ2-7; a weak D match, TRBD1 (6 bases). The DNA of the CDR3 is TGCGCCAGCAGCTTGCCCCCGGACAGCTCCTACGAGCAGTACTTC. Its protein product is CASSLPPDSSYEQYF. Based on the CDR3 plus reference TRBV5-1 and TRBJ2-7, the full variable domain is KAGVTQTPRYLIKTRGQQVTLSCSPISGHRSVSWYQQTPGQGLQFLFEYFSETQRNKGNFPGRFSGRQFSNSRSEMNVSTLELGDSALYLCASSLPPDSSYEQYFGPGTRLTVT.